Listed here are 26 T cell receptor beta chains from one sample, sequenced in a study of blood T cell repertoires in COVID-19. The data were produced by immunoSEQ multiplex PCR, yet TCRdb's version contains in-frame clones alone and is incomplete. The table shows hundreds of thousands of clones, with more than 70% occurring only once. Sequenced: PBMCs or T cells enriched from blood (not recorded which). These receptors originate from a woman between 40 and 50 years old with acute COVID-19.

This chain joins TRBV15 and TRBJ1-1, with 8 bases aligning to TRBD1. CDR1 and CDR2 (germline): LNHNV, YYDKDF (reference sequence). V lost 4 bases and J lost 0; bases outside the gene matches: 13. The CDR3 loop spans 18 amino acids. CDR3 in amino acids: CATSTPPGGLSMNTEAFF. Here the CDR3 DNA reads TGTGCCACCAGCACGCCCCCAGGGGGCCTTTCCATGAACACTGAAGCTTTCTTT.

This clone was counted only a few times. V usage is TRBV27 and J usage is TRBJ1-1; no firm D call. The germline V gene has CDR1 MNHEY and CDR2 SMNVEV (reference sequence). Trimming removed 2 bases at V and 2 bases at J, with 12 bases between. This CDR3 spans 15 amino acids. CDR3: CASSLPPVVNTEAFF. The CDR3, as DNA: TGTGCCAGCAGTTTACCCCCGGTCGTAAACACTGAAGCTTTCTTT.

The V and J genes are TRBV11-3 and TRBJ1-5; 8 bases fit TRBD1. Germline assignment: CDR1 SGHNT and CDR2 YENEEA. The trim removed 5 bases at V and 1 base at J, leaving 1 base unmatched. The CDR3 spans 14 residues. The CDR3 sequence is CASSNRGSNQPQHF. CDR3 bases: TGTGCCAGCAGCAACAGGGGGAGCAATCAGCCCCAGCATTTT.

V gene TRBV2 combines with J gene TRBJ1-4; 7 positions agree with TRBD1. This CDR3 is built from 14 residues. Per germline, CDR1 SNHLY and CDR2 FYNNEI. The V segment lost 7 bases and the J segment 8 bases; nucleotides outside the gene matches: 10. The DNA for the CDR3 is TGTGCCAGCACCGAACAGGGGTCAGGGGAAAAACTGTTTTTT. Protein product: CASTEQGSGEKLFF.

This chain connects TRBV12-3 or TRBV12-4 to TRBJ1-1; D possibly corresponds to TRBD1 (5 bases). V dropped 6 bases and J dropped 5 bases, with 13 bases sitting between them. The CDR3 length is 13 residues. The CDR3 DNA reads as TGTGCCAGCAGACCCGGGGCGGGGACTGAAGCTTTCTTT. This gives the protein CASRPGAGTEAFF.

The gene calls are TRBV11-3 and TRBJ1-2; TRBD1 aligns across 10 bases. There are 14 residues in the CDR3. V lost 5 bases to trimming and J lost 4 bases; unmatched junction nucleotides: 4. Per the germline V gene, CDR1 is SGHNT and CDR2 is YENEEA. The CDR3 reads CASSPRTGGYGYTF. DNA of the CDR3: TGTGCCAGCAGCCCCCGGACAGGGGGCTATGGCTACACCTTC.

The chain combines TRBV5-4 with TRBJ1-1, with 8 nucleotides matching TRBD1. The V segment lost 5 bases and the J segment 4 bases; nucleotides outside the gene matches: 7. The CDR3 totals 14 residues. Germline V gives CDR1 SGHNT, CDR2 YYREEE (reference sequence). In DNA form, the CDR3 reads TGTGCCAGCAGTCGAGGACAGGGCGGCACTGAAGCTTTCTTT. Translation gives CASSRGQGGTEAFF.

The V and J genes are TRBV4-1 and TRBJ2-7; possibly TRBD2 for D (6 bases). The germline V gene encodes CDR1 MGHRA and CDR2 YSYEKL. V lost 2 bases and J 7 bases, leaving 15 bases between the germline ends. The CDR3 is 14 amino acids. CDR3 sequence (DNA): TGCGCCAGCAGCCAAAGCCCACTAGCTGGGGAGCAGTACGTC. This codes for CASSQSPLAGEQYV.

CDR3 protein: CASSPPLTLGTEAFF. The DNA of the CDR3 is TGTGCCAGTAGTCCCCCCTTGACACTAGGCACTGAAGCTTTCTTT. The V and J genes are TRBV19 and TRBJ1-1; D unclear. The germline V gene encodes CDR1 LNHDA and CDR2 SQIVND (reference sequence). Trimming pared 5 bases from V and 4 bases from J, leaving 17 bases between. The CDR3 extends over 15 amino acids.

The rearrangement uses TRBV28 and TRBJ2-5; TRBD1 agrees at 9 bases. There are 14 residues in the CDR3. V shed 8 bases and J 5 bases; nucleotides not matched to a gene: 9. The germline CDR1 and CDR2 sequences are MDHEN and SYDVKM. In DNA, the CDR3 is TGTGCCAGCTTCGGGACAGGGAGCATGGAGACCCAGTACTTC. Translating gives CASFGTGSMETQYF.

The V gene is TRBV9, the J gene TRBJ2-2; 10 bases are shared with TRBD1. The length of the CDR3 is 16 residues. From germline, CDR1 is SGDLS and CDR2 YYNGEE. Trimming cost V 0 bases and J 2 bases; bases outside gene matches: 1. The CDR3 DNA reads as TGTGCCAGCAGCGTAGGACAGGGGGCTAACACCGGGGAGCTGTTTTTT. Encoded protein: CASSVGQGANTGELFF.

This rearrangement joins TRBV7-2 to TRBJ2-1; D is possibly TRBD1 (5 bases). The V end was cut by 1 base, the J end by 0 bases, with 7 bases between. CDR1 is SGHTA and CDR2 is FQGNSA in the germline V gene. The CDR3 totals 15 residues. The CDR3, as DNA: TGTGCCAGCAGCTTAGAGGGGTCCTCCTACAATGAGCAGTTCTTC. Protein: CASSLEGSSYNEQFF.

This clone was observed a handful of times. The chain carries TRBV3-1 (or the pseudogene TRBV3-2) and TRBJ1-2; 7 positions match TRBD1. This CDR3 region has 11 residues. V lost 8 bases, J lost 4 bases, and 1 base stayed unmatched. The germline V gene has CDR1 LGHDT and CDR2 YNNKEL (reference sequence). The CDR3: CASRDSYGYTF. As DNA, the CDR3 is TGTGCCAGCCGGGACAGCTATGGCTACACCTTC.

The rearrangement joins TRBV19 to TRBJ1-2; 7 bases map to TRBD1. Losses at the gene ends were 6 bases for V and 2 bases for J; bases not matched to a gene: 6. CDR3 length equals 14 residues. The germline CDR1 and CDR2 sequences are LNHDA and SQIVND (reference sequence). CDR3 protein: CASRRTGRNYGYTF. DNA of the CDR3: TGTGCCAGTAGGAGGACAGGTCGGAACTATGGCTACACCTTC.

This chain links TRBV15 with TRBJ2-1; TRBD2 is a possible D gene (5 bases). The CDR3 is 15 amino acids. V was pared by 0 bases and J by 3 bases, with 9 bases between. The germline CDR1 and CDR2 sequences are LNHNV and YYDKDF (reference sequence). Here the CDR3 reads CATSREPEGYNEQFF. The CDR3 nucleotides are TGTGCCACCAGCAGAGAGCCAGAGGGCTACAATGAGCAGTTCTTC.

This chain uses TRBV7-9 with TRBJ2-1; the match to TRBD2 covers 10 bases. The CDR3 has 14 residues. Germline V lookup: CDR1 SEHNR, CDR2 FQNEAQ (reference sequence). The trim removed 6 bases at V and 3 bases at J, leaving 2 bases unmatched. The CDR3 loop reads CASRLAGLYNEQFF. CDR3 coding DNA: TGTGCCAGCAGACTAGCGGGACTCTACAATGAGCAGTTCTTC.

The chain joins TRBV28 to TRBJ2-7; 7 bases match TRBD1. CDR1 is MDHEN, CDR2 SYDVKM, per germline. This CDR3 contains 13 residues. Trimming took 5 bases from V and 2 from J; bases not matched to a gene: 3. CDR3 coding DNA: TGTGCCAGCAGTACAGGGGACCCCTACGAGCAGTACTTC. Translation: CASSTGDPYEQYF.

The chain carries TRBV6-1 and TRBJ2-7, with a tentative D call TRBD2 (6 bases). Trimming took off 1 base at V and 5 bases at J, with 15 bases between the two ends. This CDR3 is built from 15 residues. Germline V lookup: CDR1 MNHNS, CDR2 SASEGT. CDR3 sequence (DNA): TGTGCCAGCAGTGAAGTACGGGGGAGGAGCAACGAGCAGTACTTC. Protein sequence: CASSEVRGRSNEQYF.

The J gene is TRBJ2-1, the V gene TRBV9, with TRBD2 matching 14 bases. CDR3 length: 16 amino acids. Looked up from germline, CDR1 is SGDLS and CDR2 is YYNGEE. V trimming: 3 bases; J trimming: 7 bases; junction bases outside the gene matches: 6. The CDR3 DNA sequence: TGTGCCAGCAGCGCGGGGACTAGCGGGAGCATAAATGAGCAGTTCTTC. This translates into CASSAGTSGSINEQFF.

V and J are TRBV4-3 and TRBJ1-5; D is unresolved. The CDR3 is 15 residues long. Germline values: CDR1 LGHNA, CDR2 YSLEER. With 2 bases removed from V and 4 bases from J, the gap between germline ends came to 12 bases. The CDR3 nucleotides read TGCGCCAGCAGCCAAATATACGGGGTTAATCAGCCCCAGCATTTT. It specifies CASSQIYGVNQPQHF.

V usage is TRBV5-4 and J usage is TRBJ1-4; 10 nucleotides align to TRBD1. Germline V lookup: CDR1 SGHNT, CDR2 YYREEE (reference sequence). J gave up 8 bases and V 4 bases, and 8 bases lay outside the gene matches. The CDR3 is 15 residues long. For the CDR3, the DNA is TGTGCCAGCAGCCCGACAGGGGGCGCGGAGGAAAAACTGTTTTTT. Translated, it gives CASSPTGGAEEKLFF.

The chain uses TRBV20-1 and TRBJ1-2, with 9 positions matching TRBD1. CDR1 is DFQATT and CDR2 is SNEGSKA in the germline V gene (reference sequence). The trim removed 6 bases at V and 7 bases at J, leaving 3 bases unmatched. This CDR3 spans 11 amino acids. The CDR3 spells CSARDRVGYTF. CDR3 bases: TGCAGTGCCAGGGACAGGGTTGGCTACACCTTC.

The J gene is TRBJ2-3, the V gene TRBV28, with D possibly matching TRBD1 (6 bases). Germline V gene lookup returns CDR1 MDHEN and CDR2 SYDVKM. The CDR3 has 13 amino acids. V was trimmed by 6 bases and J by 4 bases, leaving 11 bases between them. CDR3 amino acids: CASRTGTSDTQYF. The CDR3 region has the DNA TGTGCCAGCAGGACAGGAACTTCAGATACGCAGTATTTT.

The J gene is TRBJ2-3, the V gene TRBV20-1; D gene uncertain. The V end was cut by 4 bases, the J end by 3 bases, with 5 bases between. The germline V gene has CDR1 DFQATT and CDR2 SNEGSKA (reference sequence). This CDR3 has 11 amino acids. CDR3 sequence: CSAIQTDTQYF. CDR3 DNA sequence: TGCAGTGCTATCCAGACAGATACGCAGTATTTT.

J is TRBJ2-1 and V is TRBV7-2; possible D gene TRBD2, 5 bases. CDR3 length equals 14 residues. The germline V gene encodes CDR1 SGHTA and CDR2 FQGNSA. Trimming pared 1 base from V and 5 bases from J, leaving 9 bases between. CDR3 sequence (DNA): TGTGCCAGCAGCTTAGTTGTAGCGAACAATGAGCAGTTCTTC. This sequence encodes CASSLVVANNEQFF.

This clone was seen a handful of times. The chain recombines TRBV20-1 with TRBJ2-7; 8 bases match TRBD2. The CDR3 spans 11 residues. V trimming: 8 bases; J trimming: 3 bases; junction bases outside the gene matches: 3. The V gene's germline CDR1 is DFQATT and CDR2 SNEGSKA (reference sequence). CDR3 coding DNA: TGCAGTTTCGGGACTAGCTACGAGCAGTACTTC. Its translation is CSFGTSYEQYF.